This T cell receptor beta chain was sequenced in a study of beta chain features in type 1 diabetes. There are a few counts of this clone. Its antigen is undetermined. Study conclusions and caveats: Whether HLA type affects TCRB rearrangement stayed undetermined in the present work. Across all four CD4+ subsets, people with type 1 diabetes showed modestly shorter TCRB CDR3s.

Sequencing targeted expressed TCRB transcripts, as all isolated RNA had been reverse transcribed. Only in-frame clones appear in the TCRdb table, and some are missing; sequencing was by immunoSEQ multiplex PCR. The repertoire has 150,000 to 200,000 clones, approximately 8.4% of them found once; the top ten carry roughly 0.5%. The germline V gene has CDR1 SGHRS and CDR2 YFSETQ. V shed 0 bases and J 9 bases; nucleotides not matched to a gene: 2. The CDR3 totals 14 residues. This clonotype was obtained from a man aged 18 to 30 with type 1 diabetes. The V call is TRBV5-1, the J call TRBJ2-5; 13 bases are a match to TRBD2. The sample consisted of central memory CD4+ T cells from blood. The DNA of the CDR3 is TGCGCCAGCAGCTTGGCCACTAGCGGGAGGGCCCAGTACTTC. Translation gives CASSLATSGRAQYF.